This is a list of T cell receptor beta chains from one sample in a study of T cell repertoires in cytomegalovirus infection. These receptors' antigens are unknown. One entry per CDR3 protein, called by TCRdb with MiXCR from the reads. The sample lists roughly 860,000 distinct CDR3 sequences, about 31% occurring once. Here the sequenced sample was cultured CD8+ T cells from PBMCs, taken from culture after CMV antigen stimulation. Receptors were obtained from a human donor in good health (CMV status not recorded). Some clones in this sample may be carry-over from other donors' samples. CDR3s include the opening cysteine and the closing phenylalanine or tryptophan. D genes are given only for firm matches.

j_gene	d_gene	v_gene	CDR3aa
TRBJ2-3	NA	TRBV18	CASSEVRRRTDTQYF
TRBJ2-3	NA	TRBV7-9	CASSPPGGRNRDTQYF
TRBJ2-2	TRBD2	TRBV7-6	CASSRGSGGTGELFF
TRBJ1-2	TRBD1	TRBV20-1	CSAPHILRQGPYGYTF
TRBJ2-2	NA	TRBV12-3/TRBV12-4	CASSLEPRGTGELFF
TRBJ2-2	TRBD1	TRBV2	CASTDRVHLGELFF
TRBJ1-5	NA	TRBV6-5	CASSQDAHQAQPQHF
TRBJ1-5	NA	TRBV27	CASRVDTRSSNQPQHF
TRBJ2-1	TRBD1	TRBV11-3	CASSGQVYNEQFF
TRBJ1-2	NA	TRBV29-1	CSVVSLSALTSNYGYTF
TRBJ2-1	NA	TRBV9	CASSVGRGAYNEQFF
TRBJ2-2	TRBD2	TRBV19	CASTPIAGEDTGELFF
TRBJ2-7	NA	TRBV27	CASSFRGHPSYEQYF
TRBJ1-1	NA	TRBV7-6	CASSPSPGTEAFF
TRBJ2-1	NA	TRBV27	CASGDTVYNEQFF
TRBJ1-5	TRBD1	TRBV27	CASKTGTGEPQHF
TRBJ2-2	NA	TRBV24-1	CATSDRVGELFF
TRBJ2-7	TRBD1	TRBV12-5	CASGFGPLGTGNHEQYF
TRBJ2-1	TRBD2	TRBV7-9	CASSLSTSGGAYEQFF
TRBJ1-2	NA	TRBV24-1	CATSDSPTDGYTF
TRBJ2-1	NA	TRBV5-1	CASSQDHRQFF
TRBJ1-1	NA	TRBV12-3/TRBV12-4	CASSLIGATEAFF
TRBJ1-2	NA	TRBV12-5	CASGFSQDLYGYTF
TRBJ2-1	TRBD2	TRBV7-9	CASSSIRLAGGQNEQFF
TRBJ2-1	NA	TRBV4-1	CASSQEGTLSSYNEQFF
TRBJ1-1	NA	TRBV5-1	CASSFRDQGTTEAFF
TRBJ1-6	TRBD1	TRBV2	CASSEATGVLNSPLHF
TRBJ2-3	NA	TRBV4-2	CASSHLNRPGKDTQYF
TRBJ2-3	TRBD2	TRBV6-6	CASSSPPGLAGRADTQYF
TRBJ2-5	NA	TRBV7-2	CASSSTPGLQETQYF
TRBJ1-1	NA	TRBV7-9	CASSLGAAEAFF
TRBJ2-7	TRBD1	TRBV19	CASSAGQGPSYEQYF
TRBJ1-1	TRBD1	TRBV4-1	CASSQCTGQRNTEAFF
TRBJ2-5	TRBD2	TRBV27	CASSRSGGFQETQYF
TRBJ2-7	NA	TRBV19	CASSIGPKRYEQYF